These 18 T cell receptor beta chains were sequenced from one sample in a study of post-analysis software for immune sequencing data. Study-wide results and limits: Included in a set of a few TRBV segments more frequent in patients than controls were TRBV5-6, TRBV5-1 and TRBV20-1.

No antigens are known for them. Tagging with unique molecular identifiers was a feature of the TCR beta cDNA libraries. Using its own MiXCR run on the PCR reads, TCRdb lists one record per CDR3 protein. The sample contains 380,000 or so distinct CDR3 sequences, around a third of which appear only once. The sequenced sample was blood. These receptors were collected from a girl aged 5 to 17 with multiple sclerosis.

To note about this clonotype: A single base separates this from a much larger clone, so it may be a read error. V usage is TRBV20-1 and J usage is TRBJ2-4, with unresolved D. Trimming stripped 3 bases from V and 13 bases from J, with 16 bases between. This CDR3 has 12 amino acids. CDR1 is DFQATT and CDR2 is SNEGSKA in the germline V gene (reference sequence). The CDR3 loop reads CSASGPPYGQYF. The CDR3 nucleotides are TGCAGTGCTAGCGGGCCCCCCTACGGGCAGTACTTC.

This chain joins TRBV6-1 and TRBJ2-3; 10 positions agree with TRBD1. V dropped 6 bases and J dropped 3; count of bases not matched to a gene: 3. The CDR3 sequence is 14 residues long. From germline, CDR1 is MNHNS and CDR2 SASEGT. DNA of the CDR3: TGTGCCAGCAGGGACAGGGGGACGACAGATACGCAGTATTTT. This translates into CASRDRGTTDTQYF.

This clonotype appeared a few times. This rearrangement joins TRBV12-3 or TRBV12-4 to TRBJ2-5; possibly TRBD2 for D (6 bases). CDR3 size: 15 residues. Trimming pared 4 bases from V and 7 bases from J, leaving 19 bases between. DNA for the CDR3: TGTGCCAGCAGTTCCGACCAGGGACTTGCCGGGACCCAGTACTTC. Translating gives CASSSDQGLAGTQYF.

The chain joins TRBV12-3 or TRBV12-4 to TRBJ2-7; the match to TRBD1 covers 7 bases. This CDR3 is built from 13 residues. Unmatched junction bases numbered 5, after V lost 3 bases and J lost 6 bases. CDR3 DNA: TGTGCCAGCAGTTTTGGGGCAGGGGGCGAGCAGTACTTC. The encoded protein is CASSFGAGGEQYF.

This clonotype was detected a few times. The V gene is TRBV27, the J gene TRBJ1-2, with D possibly being TRBD1 (6 bases). The CDR3 loop spans 13 amino acids. Germline V gene lookup returns CDR1 MNHEY and CDR2 SMNVEV (reference sequence). V lost 4 bases and J lost 8, with 14 bases in between. CDR3 loop: CASSWKGVDGYTF. In DNA, the CDR3 is TGTGCCAGCAGTTGGAAGGGGGTTGACGGCTACACCTTC.

The V gene is TRBV29-1, the J gene TRBJ2-5; tentatively, D is TRBD2 (6 bases). The germline V and J ends were trimmed by 4 bases and 5 bases, with 11 bases remaining between them. This CDR3 contains 12 residues. CDR1 is SQVTM and CDR2 is ANQGSEA in the germline V gene. CDR3 residues: CSVGGVGETQYF. The CDR3 coding sequence is TGCAGCGTTGGCGGGGTGGGGGAGACCCAGTACTTC.

In this sample, this clonotype turned up a few times. The rearrangement uses TRBV10-3 and TRBJ2-5; D uncertain. The CDR3 has 14 residues. Germline CDR1 ENHRY, CDR2 SYGVKD. V lost 0 bases and J lost 4, with 9 bases in between. In DNA form, the CDR3 reads TGTGCCATCAGTGAGTCGCCAGTCCCAGAGACCCAGTACTTC. Translation: CAISESPVPETQYF.

This clonotype was picked up a small number of times. The chain links TRBV5-1 to TRBJ2-1, with 13 positions matching TRBD2. The length of the CDR3 is 16 residues. Germline V CDR1 and CDR2: SGHRS, YFSETQ. Trimming at V came to 3 bases and at J to 4 bases, leaving 4 bases not matched to a gene. Here the CDR3 DNA reads TGCGCCAGCAGCTGGACTAGCGGGGGCGGGTACAATGAGCAGTTCTTC. Its protein product is CASSWTSGGGYNEQFF.

The sample holds a few counts of this clonotype. The chain joins TRBV6-5 to TRBJ2-5; no definite D call. Trimming removed 6 bases at V and 5 bases at J, with 19 bases between. CDR1 is MNHEY and CDR2 is SVGAGI in the germline V gene. The CDR3 runs 15 residues. The CDR3 reads CASSQLPWAQETQYF. Written as DNA, the CDR3 is TGTGCCAGCAGCCAACTCCCTTGGGCTCAGGAGACCCAGTACTTC.

The chain carries TRBV6-1 and TRBJ1-5; 8 nucleotides agree with TRBD1. This CDR3 comprises 15 residues. CDR1 is MNHNS, CDR2 SASEGT, per germline. The V gene end was trimmed by 4 bases and the J gene end by 7 bases; junction bases not matched to a gene: 9. The CDR3 loop reads CASSVLAGGGQPQHF. The CDR3 DNA reads as TGTGCCAGCAGTGTCCTGGCAGGGGGCGGACAGCCCCAGCATTTT.

The rearrangement joins TRBV29-1 to TRBJ2-4, with TRBD2 matching over 7 bases. The J call may be mistaken, given a closer DNA end match to TRBJ2-7. CDR3 size: 15 residues. From germline, CDR1 is SQVTM and CDR2 ANQGSEA. The DNA of the CDR3 is TGCAGCGCCCTCGGGCGGTTTGAGCGGGGCTACGAGCAGTACTTC. Protein product: CSALGRFERGYEQYF.

CDR3 protein: CASSLAGAPGETQYF. The CDR3 DNA is TGTGCCAGCAGTCTAGCGGGGGCCCCAGGGGAGACCCAGTACTTC. V gene TRBV25-1 combines with J gene TRBJ2-5, with TRBD2 matching 10 bases. Germline loops: CDR1 MGHDK, CDR2 SYGVNS. V was pared by 5 bases and J by 5 bases, with 8 bases of the junction left unmatched. The CDR3 is made up of 15 amino acids. The full variable domain, completed using reference TRBV25-1 and TRBJ2-5, is EADIYQTPRYLVIGTGKKITLECSQTMGHDKMYWYQQDPGMELHLIHYSYGVNSTEKGDLSSESTVSRIRTEHFPLTLESARPSHTSQYLCASSLAGAPGETQYFGPGTRLLVL.

The chain joins TRBV6-5 to TRBJ1-4; no definite D call. The CDR3 covers 15 residues. CDR1 is MNHEY and CDR2 is SVGAGI in the germline V gene. Between the trimmed V and J ends, which lost 6 bases and 8 bases, there was a span of 19 bases. CDR3 loop: CASSYGRGSGEKLFF. The CDR3 DNA follows: TGTGCCAGCAGCTACGGGAGAGGTTCTGGGGAAAAACTGTTTTTT.

The chain links TRBV29-1 to TRBJ1-1; 8 bases align to TRBD1. J was trimmed by 1 base and V by 7 bases; bases with no gene match: 2. CDR1 and CDR2 (germline): SQVTM, ANQGSEA. This CDR3 is 12 amino acids long. The CDR3 DNA is TGCAGCGAAGGACAGGGGAACACTGAAGCTTTCTTT. It is translated as CSEGQGNTEAFF.

The genes are TRBV27 and TRBJ1-1; no definite D call. Germline CDR1 MNHEY, CDR2 SMNVEV (reference sequence). The V and J ends lost 3 bases and 4 bases respectively, with 15 bases between them. The CDR3 spans 15 residues. CDR3 in amino acids: CASSLRPGGSTEAFF. In DNA, the CDR3 is TGTGCCAGCAGTTTGAGGCCAGGAGGAAGCACTGAAGCTTTCTTT.

Only a few counts were recorded for this clonotype. This rearrangement joins TRBV7-2 to TRBJ2-7; 9 nucleotides match TRBD2. The CDR3 is 16 residues long. The germline gives CDR1 SGHTA, CDR2 FQGNSA. V trimming: 4 bases; J trimming: 3 bases; junction bases outside the gene matches: 10. In DNA, the CDR3 is TGTGCCAGCAGCTCCATCCGGGGTAGCGGGGGCTACGAGCAGTACTTC. Amino acid sequence: CASSSIRGSGGYEQYF.

The chain combines TRBV12-3 or TRBV12-4 with TRBJ1-5; D is ambiguous. V was shortened by 6 bases and J by 2 bases, with 11 bases between the two germline ends. This CDR3 has 14 amino acids. The CDR3: CASRFTSGNQPQHF. CDR3 coding DNA: TGTGCCAGCAGGTTTACCTCGGGCAATCAGCCCCAGCATTTT.

The table lists this clonotype with a few counts. This chain uses TRBV6-6 with TRBJ2-1; weak D call: TRBD1 (6 bases). CDR3 length equals 15 residues. The V and J ends lost 5 bases and 9 bases respectively, with 20 bases between them. Germline lookup yields CDR1 MNHNY and CDR2 SVGAGI (reference sequence). Written as DNA, the CDR3 is TGTGCCAGCAGTATTACAGGGAATGGGTATGGTGAGCAGTTCTTC. This translates into CASSITGNGYGEQFF.